This T cell receptor beta chain is from a study of T cells expressing NK-cell markers. TCRdb reprocessed the 5' RACE reads, keeping one entry per CDR3 protein, no DNA. The specimen's table records some 600,000 distinct CDR3 sequences. Germline lookup yields CDR1 LGHDT and CDR2 YNNKEL (reference sequence). The CDR3 is 14 amino acids. The clonotype originates from a man younger than 35 in good health. The sequenced material came from blood T cells: a sorted CD56 or NKG2C T cell subset, CD4+ or CD8+ T cells, or bulk PBMC T cells (not recorded which). The chain recombines TRBV3-1 with TRBJ2-7; TCRdb picks TRBD2, but there is no DNA to check that call. The CDR3 sequence: CASSQDPGAREQYF.